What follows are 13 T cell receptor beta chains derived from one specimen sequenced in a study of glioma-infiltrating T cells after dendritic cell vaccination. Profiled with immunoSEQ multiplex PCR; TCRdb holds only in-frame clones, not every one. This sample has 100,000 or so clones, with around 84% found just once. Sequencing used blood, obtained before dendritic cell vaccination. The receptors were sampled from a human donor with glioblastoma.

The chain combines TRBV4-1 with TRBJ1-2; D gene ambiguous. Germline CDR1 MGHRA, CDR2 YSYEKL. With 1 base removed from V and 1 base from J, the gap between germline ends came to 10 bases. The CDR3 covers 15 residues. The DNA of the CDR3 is TGCGCCAGCAGCCAAGTCTTCGAGATTAACTATGGCTACACCTTC. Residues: CASSQVFEINYGYTF.

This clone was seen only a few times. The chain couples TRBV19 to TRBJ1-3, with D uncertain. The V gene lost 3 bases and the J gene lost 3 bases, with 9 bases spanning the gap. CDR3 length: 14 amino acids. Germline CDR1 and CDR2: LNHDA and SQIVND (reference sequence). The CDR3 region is CASSISEDGNTIYF. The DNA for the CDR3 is TGTGCCAGTAGTATTTCTGAGGATGGAAACACCATATATTTT.

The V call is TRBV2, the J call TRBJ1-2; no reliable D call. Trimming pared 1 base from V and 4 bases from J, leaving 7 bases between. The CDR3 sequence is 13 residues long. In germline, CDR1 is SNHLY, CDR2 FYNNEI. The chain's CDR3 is CASSEDNGYGYTF. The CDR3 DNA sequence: TGTGCCAGCAGTGAAGACAATGGCTATGGCTACACCTTC.

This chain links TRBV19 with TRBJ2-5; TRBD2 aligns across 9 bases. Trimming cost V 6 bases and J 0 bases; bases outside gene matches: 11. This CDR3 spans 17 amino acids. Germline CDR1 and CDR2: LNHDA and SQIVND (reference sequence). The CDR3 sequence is CASRTGIAGEYQETQYF. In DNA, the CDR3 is TGTGCCAGTAGAACGGGAATAGCGGGAGAGTACCAAGAGACCCAGTACTTC.

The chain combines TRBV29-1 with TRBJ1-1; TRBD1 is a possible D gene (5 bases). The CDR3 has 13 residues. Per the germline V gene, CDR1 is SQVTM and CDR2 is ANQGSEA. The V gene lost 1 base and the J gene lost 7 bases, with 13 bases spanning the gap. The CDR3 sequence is CSVEGGAVNEAFF. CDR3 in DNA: TGCAGCGTTGAAGGGGGCGCAGTCAATGAAGCTTTCTTT.

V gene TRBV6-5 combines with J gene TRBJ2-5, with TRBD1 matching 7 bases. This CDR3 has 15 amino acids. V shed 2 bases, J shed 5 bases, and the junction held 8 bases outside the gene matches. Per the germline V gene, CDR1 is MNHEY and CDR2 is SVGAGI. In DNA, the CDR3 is TGTGCCAGCAGTTACGACAGGGCCAGGGGGGAGACCCAGTACTTC. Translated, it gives CASSYDRARGETQYF.

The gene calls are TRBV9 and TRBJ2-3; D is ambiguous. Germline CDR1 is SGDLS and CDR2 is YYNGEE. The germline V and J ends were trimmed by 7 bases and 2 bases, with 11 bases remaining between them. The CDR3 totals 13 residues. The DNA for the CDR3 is TGTGCCAGCGGGCAGGAAAACACAGATACGCAGTATTTT. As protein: CASGQENTDTQYF.

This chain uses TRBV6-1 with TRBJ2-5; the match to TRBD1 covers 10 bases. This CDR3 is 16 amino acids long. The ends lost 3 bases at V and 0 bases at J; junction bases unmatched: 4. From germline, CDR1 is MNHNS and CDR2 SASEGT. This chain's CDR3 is CASSEGQGSHQETQYF. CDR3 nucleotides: TGTGCCAGCAGTGAGGGACAGGGGTCCCACCAAGAGACCCAGTACTTC.

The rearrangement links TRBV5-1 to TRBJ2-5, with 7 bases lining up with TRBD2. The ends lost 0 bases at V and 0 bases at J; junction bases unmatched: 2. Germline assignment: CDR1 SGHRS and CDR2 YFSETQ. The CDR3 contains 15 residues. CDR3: CASSLGLAHQETQYF. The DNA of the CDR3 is TGCGCCAGCAGCTTGGGACTAGCTCACCAAGAGACCCAGTACTTC.

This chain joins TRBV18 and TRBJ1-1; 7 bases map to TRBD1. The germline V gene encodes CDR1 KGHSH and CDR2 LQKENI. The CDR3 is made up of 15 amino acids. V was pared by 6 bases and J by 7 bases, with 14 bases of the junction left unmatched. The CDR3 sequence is CASSKPDEGALEAFF. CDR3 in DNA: TGTGCCAGCTCTAAGCCGGATGAGGGGGCCCTTGAAGCTTTCTTT.

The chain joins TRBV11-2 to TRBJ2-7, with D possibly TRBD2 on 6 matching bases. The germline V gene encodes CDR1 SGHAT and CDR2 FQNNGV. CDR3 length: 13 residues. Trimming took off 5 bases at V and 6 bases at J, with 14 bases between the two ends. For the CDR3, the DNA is TGTGCCAGCAGCCAAGGGAGGCTTGGCGAGCAGTACTTC. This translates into CASSQGRLGEQYF.

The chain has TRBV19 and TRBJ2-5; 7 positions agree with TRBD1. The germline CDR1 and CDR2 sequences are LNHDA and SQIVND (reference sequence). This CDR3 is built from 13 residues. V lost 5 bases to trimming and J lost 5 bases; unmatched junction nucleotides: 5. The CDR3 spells CASSDRARETQYF. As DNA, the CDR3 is TGTGCCAGTAGTGACAGGGCCAGGGAGACCCAGTACTTC.

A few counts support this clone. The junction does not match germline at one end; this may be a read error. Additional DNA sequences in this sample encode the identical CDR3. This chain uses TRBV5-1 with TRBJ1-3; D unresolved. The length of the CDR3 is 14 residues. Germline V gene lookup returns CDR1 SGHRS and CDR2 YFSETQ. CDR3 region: CASSLSPVGNTIYF. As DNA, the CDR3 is TGTGCCAGCAGCTTGTCCCCCGTCGGAAACACCATATATTTT.